At least ten counts were recorded for the clone carrying this T cell receptor (beta chain). The antigen is unknown. The entry originates in a study of glioma-infiltrating T cells. Regarding the study as a whole: Above-expected tissue-blood divergence occurred in all gliomas, most in low-grade ones.

Using RNA template, CDR3s of TCR alpha and beta were amplified with iRepertoire arm-PCR. TCRdb ran MiXCR on the multiplex PCR reads and lists one entry per CDR3 protein. This table has about 93,000 distinct CDR3 sequences, 35% to 45% appearing once. V shed 6 bases, J shed 4 bases, and the junction held 9 bases outside the gene matches. The CDR3 consists of 15 residues. The material sequenced was glioma tissue, nonneoplastic brain tissue, or PBMCs (not recorded which). The sequence was collected from a human donor with low-grade glioma or glioblastoma, undergoing nonglioma brain surgery, or in good health (not recorded which). The chain joins TRBV12-3 or TRBV12-4 to TRBJ1-2; TRBD1 matches at 9 bases. The CDR3 is CASRFNRGQGYGYTF. The CDR3 region has the DNA TGTGCCAGCAGGTTCAACAGGGGGCAAGGCTATGGCTACACCTTC.